This T cell receptor (beta chain) was profiled in a study of cytomegalovirus exposure and HLA in healthy donors. The PCR contained 60 Vbeta and 13 Jbeta primers. Measured with immunoSEQ multiplex PCR; TCRdb has only the in-frame clones, and not every one. This table has 95,000 to 150,000 clones, roughly 14% appearing once. Germline V gene sequence: CDR1 SGHVS, CDR2 FNYEAQ. The V segment lost 3 bases and the J segment 5 bases; nucleotides outside the gene matches: 12. This CDR3 is 16 amino acids long. This clone occurred a few times. The sample consisted of PBMCs. The genes are TRBV7-6 and TRBJ2-5, with 7 bases matching TRBD2. The origin of this receptor is a woman younger than 30 in good health and CMV-seronegative. The CDR3 protein is CASSFYLAEAGETQYF. Here the CDR3 DNA reads TGTGCCAGCAGCTTCTACTTAGCGGAAGCGGGGGAGACCCAGTACTTC.